This T cell receptor beta chain appears in the sequencing data of a study of PD-L1 blockade in urothelial cancer. Trimming took 3 bases from V and 5 from J, leaving 13 bases between them. The germline CDR1 and CDR2 sequences are SNHLY and FYNNEI. There are 14 residues in the CDR3. Clones were read by immunoSEQ multiplex PCR, and TCRdb kept only the in-frame ones, dropping some. The sample records 45,000 to 60,000 clones, under 90% being singletons. Sample: PBMCs, taken around atezolizumab (anti-PD-L1) treatment. The receptor was derived from a man aged 40-55 years with urothelial cancer. The J gene is TRBJ2-5, the V gene TRBV2; D is perhaps TRBD2 (5 bases). The CDR3 DNA sequence: TGTGCCAGCAGTGATAGCGCGGTTGTTGAGACCCAGTACTTC. This gives the protein CASSDSAVVETQYF.